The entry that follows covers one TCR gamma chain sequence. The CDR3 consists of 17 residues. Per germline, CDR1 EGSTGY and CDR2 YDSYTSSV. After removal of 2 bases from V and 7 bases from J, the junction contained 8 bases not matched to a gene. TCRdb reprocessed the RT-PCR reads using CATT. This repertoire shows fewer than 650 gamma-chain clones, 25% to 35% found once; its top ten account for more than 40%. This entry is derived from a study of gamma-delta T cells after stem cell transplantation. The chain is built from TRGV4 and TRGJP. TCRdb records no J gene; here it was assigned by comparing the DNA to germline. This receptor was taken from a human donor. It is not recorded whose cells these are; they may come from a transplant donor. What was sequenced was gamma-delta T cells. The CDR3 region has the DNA TGTGCCACCTGGGATGTCCAGGGGGAGTTGGGCAAAAAAATCAAGGTATTT. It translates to CATWDVQGELGKKIKVF.